Below are 30 T cell receptor beta chains sequenced from a single sample in a study of cytomegalovirus exposure and HLA in healthy donors. Assay used: immunoSEQ multiplex PCR; TCRdb lists only in-frame clones, some missing. The data hold some 250,000 clones, with around 90% observed a single time. Input material: PBMCs. Every receptor here comes from a woman aged 25-40 years in good health and CMV-seronegative.

The chain employs TRBV28 and TRBJ2-7; no clear D. Germline V gives CDR1 MDHEN, CDR2 SYDVKM. The CDR3 is 14 residues long. V dropped 3 bases and J dropped 5 bases, with 14 bases sitting between them. The CDR3 loop reads CASSFFRSPHEQYF. The CDR3 nucleotides are TGTGCCAGCAGTTTTTTTCGATCCCCCCACGAGCAGTACTTC. The full variable domain, with the rest looked up from reference TRBV28 and TRBJ2-7, is DVKVTQSSRYLVKRTGEKVFLECVQDMDHENMFWYRQDPGLGLRLIYFSYDVKMKEKGDIPEGYSVSREKKERFSLILESASTNQTSMYLCASSFFRSPHEQYFGPGTRLTVT.

The genes are TRBV14 and TRBJ2-7; 10 nucleotides line up with TRBD2. This CDR3 has 15 residues. V dropped 7 bases and J dropped 2; count of bases not matched to a gene: 8. Germline loops: CDR1 SGHDN, CDR2 FVKESK. Here the CDR3 reads CASNIGLAVTYEQYF. The CDR3 DNA is TGTGCCAGCAATATAGGACTAGCGGTAACCTACGAGCAGTACTTC.

V and J are TRBV7-2 and TRBJ2-1, with 15 bases matching TRBD2. Per the germline V gene, CDR1 is SGHTA and CDR2 is FQGNSA. Trimming at V came to 3 bases and at J to 8 bases, leaving 11 bases not matched to a gene. The CDR3 extends over 18 amino acids. The CDR3 DNA is TGTGCCAGCAGCTTTAGAGTCACCGGGACTAGCGGGAGGCATGAGCAGTTCTTC. Protein: CASSFRVTGTSGRHEQFF.

The chain combines TRBV7-3 with TRBJ2-3, with 7 bases aligning to TRBD2. This CDR3 is 16 amino acids long. Trimming took 5 bases from V and 3 from J; bases not matched to a gene: 11. Looked up from germline, CDR1 is SGHTA and CDR2 is FQGTGA. The CDR3 coding sequence is TGTGCCAGCAGCGCCTGGACGAGAGCGGGGACAGATACGCAGTATTTT. Encoded protein: CASSAWTRAGTDTQYF.

This clone turned up a few times. The chain uses TRBV14 and TRBJ1-2, with 10 bases fitting TRBD1. Germline V gene data show CDR1 as SGHDN and CDR2 as FVKESK. With 4 bases clipped from V and 5 bases from J, the junction kept 4 bases outside the gene matches. This CDR3 region has 14 residues. The CDR3 bases are TGTGCCAGCAGCCTTCAGGACAGGGGGTATGGCTACACCTTC. Encoded protein: CASSLQDRGYGYTF.

The genes are TRBV29-1 and TRBJ2-1; the D call may be TRBD1 or TRBD2 (6 bases each). V lost 6 bases, J lost 7 bases, and 19 bases lay in between. The germline gives CDR1 SQVTM, CDR2 ANQGSEA. This CDR3 contains 14 residues. The CDR3 DNA reads TGCAGCGTGGCGGGGTGGGGGCATCCTAATGAGCAGTTCTTC. This sequence encodes CSVAGWGHPNEQFF.

This chain connects TRBV11-1 to TRBJ2-7; no definite D call. Germline assignment: CDR1 SGHAT and CDR2 FQDESV (reference sequence). Deletions cut 1 base from V and 0 bases from J, with 7 bases between. CDR3 length: 14 residues. The CDR3 coding sequence is TGTGCCAGCAGCTTAGGGCCGGGCTCCTACGAGCAGTACTTC. Its translation: CASSLGPGSYEQYF.

This chain uses TRBV4-3 with TRBJ2-7, with a weak D call TRBD1 (6 bases). The V end was cut by 4 bases, the J end by 3 bases, with 13 bases between. Germline CDR1 and CDR2: LGHNA and YSLEER. The CDR3 consists of 14 residues. The CDR3 sequence is CASSPGRTDYEQYF. In nucleotides, the CDR3 is TGCGCCAGCAGCCCGGGACGGACAGACTACGAGCAGTACTTC.

The chain combines TRBV5-8 with TRBJ2-1, with D unclear. Deletions cut 3 bases from V and 7 bases from J, with 11 bases between. There are 13 residues in the CDR3. Germline loops: CDR1 SGHTS, CDR2 YDEGEE. This CDR3 reads CASSWMNLNEQFF. The CDR3 DNA reads TGTGCCAGCAGCTGGATGAACTTAAATGAGCAGTTCTTC.

The rearrangement links TRBV29-1 to TRBJ2-7; D not resolved. Germline V gene lookup returns CDR1 SQVTM and CDR2 ANQGSEA. V dropped 6 bases and J dropped 1 base, with 7 bases sitting between them. The CDR3 contains 11 residues. The CDR3 spells CSVRRSYEQYF. In nucleotides, the CDR3 is TGCAGCGTCCGACGTTCCTACGAGCAGTACTTC.

The gene calls are TRBV6-5 and TRBJ2-2; D might be TRBD1 (6 bases). CDR1 is MNHEY and CDR2 is SVGAGI in the germline V gene. Trimming cost V 2 bases and J 0 bases, with 7 bases left between them. The CDR3 is 15 amino acids. Here the CDR3 DNA reads TGTGCCAGCAGTTACGGGACACCGAACACCGGGGAGCTGTTTTTT. Translated, it gives CASSYGTPNTGELFF.

This sequence joins TRBV27 and TRBJ2-7; 8 nucleotides align to TRBD2. The J segment lost 4 bases and the V segment lost 1 base, leaving 6 bases of the junction unmatched. Germline V gene data show CDR1 as MNHEY and CDR2 as SMNVEV (reference sequence). The CDR3 is 15 amino acids. CDR3 sequence (DNA): TGTGCCAGCAGTTTATGGGCGAGCGGGAGTTACGAGCAGTACTTC. Amino acid sequence: CASSLWASGSYEQYF.

This sequence joins TRBV2 and TRBJ1-4; D unresolved. Trimming shortened V by 7 bases and J by 8 bases, and 5 bases separated the two germline ends. CDR1 and CDR2 (germline): SNHLY, FYNNEI. This CDR3 contains 10 residues. The CDR3, as DNA: TGTGCCAGCACGGGGGAAAAACTGTTTTTT. It yields the protein CASTGEKLFF.

The chain recombines TRBV25-1 with TRBJ2-1; maybe TRBD1 (6 bases). Germline values: CDR1 MGHDK, CDR2 SYGVNS. V was shortened by 0 bases and J by 7 bases, with 16 bases between the two germline ends. The CDR3 length is 16 residues. This CDR3 is CASSEYRTVLRNEQFF. The CDR3, as DNA: TGTGCCAGCAGTGAATATAGGACAGTCCTGCGGAATGAGCAGTTCTTC.

The CDR3 DNA reads TGCGCCAGCAGTCCGTCGGGGGGCCAGCCCCAGCATTTT. Protein sequence: CASSPSGGQPQHF. This chain uses TRBV10-2 with TRBJ1-5, with D possibly being TRBD1 (6 bases). V was clipped by 5 bases and J by 7 bases, with 12 bases between them. The V gene's germline CDR1 is WSHSY and CDR2 SAAADI. The CDR3 runs to 13 residues.

This clone is a singleton in its sample. The chain has TRBV19 and TRBJ2-7; 8 nucleotides line up with TRBD2. Per germline, CDR1 LNHDA and CDR2 SQIVND (reference sequence). This CDR3 comprises 14 residues. With V trimmed by 6 bases and J by 2 bases, 6 bases remained unmatched. As DNA, the CDR3 is TGTGCCAGTAGCTCCACTAGCGGCGCCTACGAGCAGTACTTC. Its translation is CASSSTSGAYEQYF.

The chain is built from TRBV11-3 and TRBJ2-3; TRBD1 is a possible D gene (6 bases). This CDR3 has 14 residues. CDR1 is SGHNT, CDR2 YENEEA, per germline. The V and J ends lost 1 base and 1 base respectively, with 6 bases between them. The DNA of the CDR3 is TGTGCCAGCAGCTTAGGACAGGGCACAGATACGCAGTATTTT. Translated: CASSLGQGTDTQYF.

CDR3 DNA sequence: TGTGCCAGCAATTTACTAGACAGGGTAGTGGATACGCAGTATTTT. Residues: CASNLLDRVVDTQYF. V and J are TRBV6-1 and TRBJ2-3, with 7 nucleotides matching TRBD1. With V trimmed by 7 bases and J by 6 bases, 13 bases remained unmatched. There are 15 residues in the CDR3. Germline CDR1 is MNHNS and CDR2 is SASEGT.

The rearrangement joins TRBV28 to TRBJ1-5; a weak D match, TRBD1 (6 bases). The CDR3 runs to 12 residues. The V gene's germline CDR1 is MDHEN and CDR2 SYDVKM. The V gene lost 5 bases and the J gene lost 7 bases, with 9 bases spanning the gap. The CDR3 coding sequence is TGTGCCAGCAGTCAGGGGAACCAGCCCCAGCATTTT. Protein product: CASSQGNQPQHF.

The V gene is TRBV2, the J gene TRBJ2-1; D may correspond to TRBD1 or TRBD2 (6 bases each). Germline assignment: CDR1 SNHLY and CDR2 FYNNEI. Trimming stripped 4 bases from V and 5 bases from J, with 9 bases between. The CDR3 runs 13 residues. CDR3 sequence: CASSVRGDNEQFF. CDR3 DNA sequence: TGTGCCAGCAGTGTTAGGGGGGACAATGAGCAGTTCTTC. Looking up the rest from reference TRBV2 and TRBJ2-1 gives the full variable domain: EPEVTQTPSHQVTQMGQEVILRCVPISNHLYFYWYRQILGQKVEFLVSFYNNEISEKSEIFDDQFSVERPDGSNFTLKIRSTKLEDSAMYFCASSVRGDNEQFFGPGTRLTVL.

This chain joins TRBV5-1 and TRBJ2-7, with 8 bases identical to TRBD1. Germline V gene sequence: CDR1 SGHRS, CDR2 YFSETQ. This CDR3 is built from 15 residues. Losses at the gene ends were 4 bases for V and 0 bases for J; bases not matched to a gene: 6. The CDR3 DNA is TGCGCCAGCAGCCCGGCAACAGGGGGCTCCTACGAGCAGTACTTC. It is translated as CASSPATGGSYEQYF.

The J gene is TRBJ2-3, the V gene TRBV29-1; no reliable D call. The CDR3 extends over 13 amino acids. Germline assignment: CDR1 SQVTM and CDR2 ANQGSEA. V lost 5 bases and J 2 bases, leaving 11 bases between the germline ends. In DNA, the CDR3 is TGCAGCGTTCCCACAGTAGTCACAGATACGCAGTATTTT. It specifies CSVPTVVTDTQYF.

This rearrangement joins TRBV7-9 to TRBJ2-1; TRBD2 matches at 9 bases. The CDR3 runs to 17 residues. V lost 3 bases to trimming and J lost 6 bases; unmatched junction nucleotides: 12. Germline V gene sequence: CDR1 SEHNR, CDR2 FQNEAQ (reference sequence). CDR3 sequence: CASSFALAGLKGNEQFF. CDR3 nucleotides: TGTGCCAGCAGCTTCGCCCTAGCGGGATTAAAAGGCAATGAGCAGTTCTTC.

The rearrangement links TRBV28 to TRBJ1-5; no clear D. V lost 3 bases and J 3 bases, leaving 9 bases between the germline ends. The CDR3 contains 14 residues. Germline assignment: CDR1 MDHEN and CDR2 SYDVKM. In nucleotides, the CDR3 is TGTGCCAGCAGTTTTGTATCCCCCAATCAGCCCCAGCATTTT. Its protein product is CASSFVSPNQPQHF.

The sample holds one count of this clone. This chain joins TRBV7-9 and TRBJ2-1; 7 nucleotides match TRBD2. From germline, CDR1 is SEHNR and CDR2 FQNEAQ (reference sequence). The ends lost 7 bases at V and 4 bases at J; junction bases unmatched: 10. This CDR3 region has 15 residues. The CDR3 region is CASINSGGEYNEQFF. The CDR3 DNA reads as TGTGCCAGCATCAACTCTGGGGGGGAGTACAATGAGCAGTTCTTC. The full variable domain, with the rest looked up from reference TRBV7-9 and TRBJ2-1, is DTGVSQNPRHKITKRGQNVTFRCDPISEHNRLYWYRQTLGQGPEFLTYFQNEAQLEKSRLLSDRFSAERPKGSFSTLEIQRTEQGDSAMYLCASINSGGEYNEQFFGPGTRLTVL.

The chain is built from TRBV7-3 and TRBJ2-3; 9 bases agree with TRBD1. Losses at the gene ends were 5 bases for V and 3 bases for J; bases not matched to a gene: 3. This CDR3 is 14 amino acids long. Germline assignment: CDR1 SGHTA and CDR2 FQGTGA. The CDR3 nucleotides are TGTGCCAGCAGCGACGGACAGGGGACAGATACGCAGTATTTT. The encoded protein is CASSDGQGTDTQYF.

The CDR3 region is CAWTSDRASGNTEAFF. The CDR3 nucleotides read TGTGCCTGGACTTCCGACAGGGCGTCCGGGAACACTGAAGCTTTCTTT. J is TRBJ1-1 and V is TRBV30, with TRBD1 matching 7 bases. Losses at the gene ends were 4 bases for V and 1 base for J; bases not matched to a gene: 12. In germline, CDR1 is GTSNPN, CDR2 SVGIG (reference sequence). The CDR3 spans 16 residues.

The chain recombines TRBV19 with TRBJ1-1; no clear D gene. Trimming shortened V by 5 bases and J by 7 bases, and 8 bases separated the two germline ends. The CDR3 spans 11 residues. Germline V lookup: CDR1 LNHDA, CDR2 SQIVND (reference sequence). CDR3 protein: CASSGASEAFF. The DNA of the CDR3 is TGTGCCAGTAGTGGAGCAAGTGAAGCTTTCTTT.

The J gene is TRBJ2-1, the V gene TRBV4-1; the match to TRBD2 covers 8 bases. The V and J ends lost 1 base and 2 bases, in that order; junction bases with no gene match: 16. The CDR3 sequence is 20 residues long. From germline, CDR1 is MGHRA and CDR2 YSYEKL. The CDR3 region has the DNA TGCGCCAGCAGCCAAGCCGGACTAGCCCCGAACACAGGGCCCTACAATGAGCAGTTCTTC. Its protein product is CASSQAGLAPNTGPYNEQFF.

CDR3 sequence: CASSESGQGAPGANVLTF. CDR3 nucleotides: TGTGCCAGCAGTGAATCGGGACAGGGGGCGCCTGGGGCCAACGTCCTGACTTTC. The chain uses TRBV25-1 and TRBJ2-6; 12 bases are a match to TRBD1. J was trimmed by 2 bases and V by 1 base; bases with no gene match: 3. Germline V gene data show CDR1 as MGHDK and CDR2 as SYGVNS. This CDR3 comprises 18 residues.